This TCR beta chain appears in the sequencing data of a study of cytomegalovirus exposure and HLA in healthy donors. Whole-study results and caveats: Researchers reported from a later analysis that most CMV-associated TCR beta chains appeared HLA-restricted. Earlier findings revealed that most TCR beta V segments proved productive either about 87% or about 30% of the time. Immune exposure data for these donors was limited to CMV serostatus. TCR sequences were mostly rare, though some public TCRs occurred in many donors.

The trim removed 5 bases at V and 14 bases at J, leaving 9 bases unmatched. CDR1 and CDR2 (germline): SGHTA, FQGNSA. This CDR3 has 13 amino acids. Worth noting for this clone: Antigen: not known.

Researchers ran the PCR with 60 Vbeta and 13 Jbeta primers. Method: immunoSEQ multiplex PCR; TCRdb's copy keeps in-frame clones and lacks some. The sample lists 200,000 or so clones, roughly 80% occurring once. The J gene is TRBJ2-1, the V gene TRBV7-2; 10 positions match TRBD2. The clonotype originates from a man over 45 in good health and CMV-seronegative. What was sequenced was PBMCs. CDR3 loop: CASSQNSGTSEFF. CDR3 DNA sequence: TGTGCCAGCAGCCAGAACTCCGGGACTAGCGAGTTCTTC.